This T cell receptor beta chain was observed in a study of blood T cells in healthy people across ages (dated by TCRdb to the mid-2010s). With regard to the full study: Template switching captured roughly one uniquely barcoded TCR beta cDNA molecule per two T cells in model experiments. Donors were grouped into four age groups: young (average roughly 15 years), middle-aged (around 39), aged (around 60) and long-lived (roughly 80). For two donors (one aged 18 to 30 and one aged 80 or older), the study analyzed two additional independent replicas of 1 million unique cDNA reads from the same blood draw. Using deep sequencing normalized with unique cDNA molecular identifiers, the study measured how TCR beta repertoire diversity changes with age. To avoid experimental bias, donors of different ages were randomly spread across the sequencing lanes.

What the work shows at the level of the full study, not this receptor alone: Compared with the aged group, the long-lived group had more naive CD4+ T cells, fewer expanded clones and increased TCR diversity, a pattern suggesting age selection. Because profiling used bulk unsorted PBMCs, naive and antigen-experienced compartments could not be compared conclusively. Because donor CMV infection status was unknown, age-related changes in expanded clonotypes were potentially confounded. Observed TCR beta diversity per million T cells fell roughly linearly with age, and a significant reduction was already apparent by age around 36. Estimates of total diversity based on one million sequenced T cells were considered lower bounds and underestimates. There was a strong correlation between observed TCR beta diversity and the percentage of naive T cells measured by flow cytometry.

Systemically healthy Caucasian individuals from Russia, approximately 39 in total and aged about 6 to 90 years, were included as donors. Each donor gave about 11 milliliters of peripheral blood, drawn into EDTA-treated Vacutainer tubes. PBMCs were isolated by Ficoll-Paque density-gradient centrifugation, with at least 6.5 million obtained per sample. Trizol reagent was used to extract total RNA from the PBMCs, yielding at least 5 micrograms per sample. Naive CD45RAhigh/CD27high T cell percentages were measured by flow cytometry on a PBMC aliquot from every donor. The method behind the library was 5' RACE. Sequencing instrument: Illumina HiSeq 2500. A second roughly 7 to 12 cycle PCR used a sample-barcoded 5' primer and a J-beta primer mix. A template-switch 5' adaptor carrying 12 random nucleotides introduced a unique molecular identifier onto each TCR beta cDNA molecule. Each sample yielded at least 2.5 million CDR3-containing paired-end reads. All of the RNA was converted into first-strand cDNA using the Mint cDNA synthesis kit, with a TRBC-specific oligonucleotide serving as the primer. All cDNA was treated with uracil-DNA glycosylase and then went through a first 18-cycle PCR with the universal primers M1SS and BC2_uni_R. The authors' analysis ran thus. Each sample was normalized by randomly selecting 1 million high-quality reads, each carrying a distinct molecular identifier. Reads with shared molecular identifiers were discarded instead of being binned into consensus sequences. MiTCR, set to a Q25 quality threshold and the strictest error-elimination algorithm, was used for CDR3 identification, clonotype clustering and error correction. Lower-bound total TCR beta diversity was estimated with a nonparametric unseen species model using Euler transformation. In TCRdb, the public reads were trimmed at Q25 with fastp and aligned with MiXCR, with productive beta chains retained. Rows with a matching CDR3 protein are joined into one entry that keeps the most common DNA and genes. The V and J calls were determined by TCRdb, not by the authors. This sample gives some 1 million distinct CDR3 sequences in total; roughly 45% of them show up just once. The ten biggest clones cover 15% to 20% of the sample.

Deletion took 1 base off V and 0 bases off J, with a span of 10 bases between the germline ends. The CDR3 measures 15 amino acids from cysteine to phenylalanine. CDR3 DNA only is kept here, 45 bases in frame from base 1. Based on the germline V gene, the CDR1 and CDR2 sequences are MNHNS and SASEGT. Turning to this clonotype: Which antigen it targets is not known. It has no much larger one-base neighbor in the sample; base qualities were not kept.

This clonotype was obtained from a woman aged 55-69 years in good health. Material for sequencing was blood. The V gene is TRBV6-1 and the J gene is TRBJ2-7, with an unclear D gene assignment. The encoded CDR3 is CASSEGSHPSYEQYF. The DNA is as follows: TGTGCCAGCAGTGAAGGGTCACATCCCTCCTACGAGCAGTACTTC.